This TCR beta chain is drawn from a study of CD8 T cells in ankylosing spondylitis. TCRdb independently ran MiXCR on the 5' RACE reads; one entry per CDR3 protein. In the table there are fewer than 250,000 distinct CDR3 sequences, 10% of which are singletons. There are many counts of this clonotype. The sequencing input was blood, either unsorted or a sorted T cell fraction (not recorded which). This sequence originates from a male donor with ankylosing spondylitis or in good health (not recorded which).

In DNA form, the CDR3 reads TGCGCCAGCAGTGCGACCGGACAGGGAGGGGTATACGAGCAGTACTTC. This gives the protein CASSATGQGGVYEQYF. The rearrangement joins TRBV10-1 to TRBJ2-7; possibly TRBD1 for D (8 bases). This CDR3 is 16 amino acids long. Trimming stripped 4 bases from V and 4 bases from J, with 20 bases between. The germline CDR1 and CDR2 sequences are WNHNN and SYGVQD (reference sequence).